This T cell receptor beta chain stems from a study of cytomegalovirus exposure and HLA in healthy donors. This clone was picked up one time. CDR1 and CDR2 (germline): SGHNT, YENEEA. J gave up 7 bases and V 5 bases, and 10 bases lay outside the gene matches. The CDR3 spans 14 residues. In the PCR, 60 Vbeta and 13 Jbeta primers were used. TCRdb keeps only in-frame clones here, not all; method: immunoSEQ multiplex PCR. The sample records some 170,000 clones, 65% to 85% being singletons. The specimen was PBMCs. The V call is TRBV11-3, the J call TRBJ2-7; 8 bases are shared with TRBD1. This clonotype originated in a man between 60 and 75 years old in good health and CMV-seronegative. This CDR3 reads CASSPGQAPGEQYF. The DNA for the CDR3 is TGTGCCAGCAGCCCGGGACAGGCCCCCGGGGAGCAGTACTTC.